A single sample is the source of the 12 T cell receptor beta chains below, sequenced in a study of shared clonotypes between healthy human individuals. TCRdb's table, derived via immunoSEQ multiplex PCR, lists solely in-frame clones and lacks some. Found here are about 2.4 million clones, 93% of them singletons; the top ten hold about 0.39%. The specimen was naive CD4+ T cells from PBMCs. Subset indicated: CD45RA+ positively selected. The receptors shown here come from a man between 18 and 29 years old in good health. Some clones in this sample may be carry-over from other donors' samples.

The chain employs TRBV9 and TRBJ2-1; 7 nucleotides match TRBD2. Germline V CDR1 and CDR2: SGDLS, YYNGEE. V trimming: 7 bases; J trimming: 7 bases; junction bases outside the gene matches: 11. The CDR3 runs to 14 residues. CDR3 sequence reads: CASAVAGAYNEQFF. In DNA form, the CDR3 reads TGTGCCAGCGCGGTCGCGGGAGCATATAATGAGCAGTTCTTC.

This chain links TRBV29-1 with TRBJ1-1; TRBD1 aligns across 7 bases. The CDR3 runs to 13 residues. The germline V gene encodes CDR1 SQVTM and CDR2 ANQGSEA. The junction had 16 bases not matched to a gene; V was cut back by 7 bases and J by 11 bases. Here the CDR3 DNA reads TGCAGCGCCTTGCCGCCGACAGGGTTTCGCGCTTTCTTT. As protein: CSALPPTGFRAFF.

This clone was observed once. The V and J genes are TRBV7-7 and TRBJ2-5, with D perhaps assigned TRBD1 or TRBD2 (5 bases each). V lost 8 bases, J lost 5 bases, and 18 bases lay in between. This CDR3 contains 14 residues. Per germline, CDR1 SSHAT and CDR2 FNYEAQ (reference sequence). The DNA for the CDR3 is TGTGCCAGCGGGACCATAGGGGTCCCGGAGACCCAGTACTTC. Translation: CASGTIGVPETQYF.

With respect to this clone: A junction end diverges from the germline sequence, so it may reflect a read error. The CDR3 spells CASTQKHTQYF. The CDR3 DNA is TGCGCCAGCACTCAAAAACATACGCAGTATTTT. The chain links TRBV23-1 to TRBJ2-3; D is uncertain. TRBV23-1 is an ORF for which the function is uncertain. CDR3 length: 11 amino acids.

The chain has TRBV6-5 and TRBJ1-3; D is ambiguous. This CDR3 comprises 13 residues. Between the trimmed V and J ends, which lost 0 bases and 4 bases, there was a span of 4 bases. The germline gives CDR1 MNHEY, CDR2 SVGAGI. The chain's CDR3 is CASSYSWGNTIYF. In nucleotides, the CDR3 is TGTGCCAGCAGTTACTCTTGGGGAAACACCATATATTTT.

This clone was recorded only once. The rearrangement joins TRBV11-2 to TRBJ1-2; D unresolved. In germline, CDR1 is SGHAT, CDR2 FQNNGV. V was trimmed by 2 bases and J by 4 bases, leaving 14 bases between them. This CDR3 is 15 amino acids long. The DNA for the CDR3 is TGTGCCAGCAGCTTAATGGCAGATTCCTTCTATGGCTACACCTTC. Its protein is CASSLMADSFYGYTF. Full variable domain (remainder filled in from reference TRBV11-2 and TRBJ1-2): EAGVAQSPRYKIIEKRQSVAFWCNPISGHATLYWYQQILGQGPKLLIQFQNNGVVDDSQLPKDRFSAERLKGVDSTLKIQPAKLEDSAVYLCASSLMADSFYGYTFGSGTRLTVV.

This chain joins TRBV4-1 and TRBJ1-4, with TRBD1 as a possible D gene (5 bases). The CDR3 runs to 17 residues. V shed 0 bases and J shed 10 bases, with 21 bases lying between them. Germline V gene lookup returns CDR1 MGHRA and CDR2 YSYEKL. The CDR3 DNA reads as TGCGCCAGCAGCCAAGATCCGGACACTTTAACTTGGGGAAAACTGTTTTTT. It codes for CASSQDPDTLTWGKLFF.

The chain employs TRBV5-1 and TRBJ1-5; 8 bases map to TRBD1. V was clipped by 3 bases and J by 4 bases; unmatched bases: 6. CDR1 and CDR2 from the germline V gene are SGHRS and YFSETQ. CDR3 size: 15 residues. The CDR3 sequence is CASSSGTGPNQPQHF. CDR3 sequence (DNA): TGCGCCAGCAGCTCCGGGACAGGACCAAATCAGCCCCAGCATTTT.

The V and J genes are TRBV25-1 and TRBJ1-3; D might be TRBD1 (5 bases). V shed 1 base and J shed 2 bases, with 9 bases lying between them. Per the germline V gene, CDR1 is MGHDK and CDR2 is SYGVNS. The CDR3 runs to 15 residues. DNA of the CDR3: TGTGCCAGCAGTGAATTCTGGGGACCTGGAAACACCATATATTTT. Its translation is CASSEFWGPGNTIYF.

The chain is built from TRBV7-9 and TRBJ2-2; TRBD2 matches at 8 bases. CDR3 size: 14 residues. J gave up 6 bases and V 3 bases, and 3 bases lay outside the gene matches. Looked up from germline, CDR1 is SEHNR and CDR2 is FQNEAQ (reference sequence). The CDR3 reads CASSFGLAAGELFF. CDR3 coding DNA: TGTGCCAGCAGCTTTGGACTAGCTGCCGGGGAGCTGTTTTTT. Based on the CDR3 plus reference TRBV7-9 and TRBJ2-2, the full variable domain is DTGVSQNPRHKITKRGQNVTFRCDPISEHNRLYWYRQTLGQGPEFLTYFQNEAQLEKSRLLSDRFSAERPKGSFSTLEIQRTEQGDSAMYLCASSFGLAAGELFFGEGSRLTVL.

The genes are TRBV28 and TRBJ1-2; TRBD1 might be the D (6 bases). Looked up from germline, CDR1 is MDHEN and CDR2 is SYDVKM. V lost 2 bases and J lost 12, with 10 bases in between. The CDR3 consists of 11 residues. The CDR3 nucleotides read TGTGCCAGCAGTTTAGGAGGGGGGAACACCTTC. This codes for CASSLGGGNTF.

The rearrangement joins TRBV18 to TRBJ1-1; D is unresolved. The CDR3 consists of 15 residues. Trimming removed 1 base at V and 5 bases at J, with 14 bases between. The germline V gene has CDR1 KGHSH and CDR2 LQKENI. Written as DNA, the CDR3 is TGTGCCAGCTCACCACGGGGTGGAAAAGGGACTGAAGCTTTCTTT. Encoded protein: CASSPRGGKGTEAFF.